This TCR beta chain was obtained from a study of tumor-infiltrating lymphocytes in primary liver carcinoma. Across the whole study: Staging placed the tumors at T1-T3 N0M0, and they measured roughly 4.2 to 10 cm across.

This CDR3 region has 13 residues. Looked up from germline, CDR1 is SQVTM and CDR2 is ANQGSEA. A note on this clonotype: The junction shows a germline mismatch at one end, possibly a read error.

Making TCR beta cDNA involved around 500 ng total RNA and a constant-region primer. Amplification in three nested multiplex PCR rounds with slightly modified ARM-PCR gave rise to TCR beta libraries. It was with TRBV1-TRBV30 forward primers and a C-beta reverse primer that the first two PCR rounds were run, at 10 cycles each. TCRdb processed the multiplex PCR reads anew with MiXCR; each CDR3 protein has one entry. Among 320,000 or so distinct CDR3 sequences, approximately 60% were seen once, and the ten largest hold roughly 9%. For blood RNA, unsorted whole blood served as the source, and germline DNA was extracted too.

The clonotype originates from a man aged 35-49 years with primary liver carcinoma and hepatitis B virus infection. This sequence joins TRBV29-1 and TRBJ1-6; maybe TRBD1 (5 bases). What was sequenced was peripheral blood. The CDR3 protein is CGVRDGSNSPLHF. Here the CDR3 DNA reads TGCGGCGTTCGGGACGGGTCAAACTCACCCCTCCACTTT.